This paragraph covers one T cell receptor beta chain sequence. Its antigen is unidentified. The data stem from a study of shared clonotypes between healthy human individuals. In the study overall: Each donor's CD4 naive and CD4 memory cells filled three plates apiece, CD8 naive two, and CD8 memory one.

Only in-frame clones appear in the TCRdb table, and some are missing; sequencing was by immunoSEQ multiplex PCR. Among around 560,000 clones listed, 90% to 95% were seen once. General study findings and limits: Sampling used blood alone; tissue repertoires probably differ. Several donors held about 5% of naive CD4 clonotypes in common. Non-shared clonotypes had lower generation probabilities than clonotypes shared by all four sorted-subset donors.

CD45RO-negative, CCR7-positively selected cells formed the naive CD8 fraction, excluding terminally differentiated effector memory CD45RA+ cells. V was shortened by 3 bases and J by 9 bases, with 12 bases between the two germline ends. This CDR3 has 13 residues. The V gene's germline CDR1 is KGHSH and CDR2 LQKENI. The chain employs TRBV18 and TRBJ2-1; no clear D. Sequencing input: naive CD8+ T cells sorted from blood. The sequence was collected from a woman in her 30s in good health. The DNA of the CDR3 is TGTGCCAGCTCACCCCCCGGAGCTTCTGAGCAGTTCTTC. The encoded protein is CASSPPGASEQFF.